This section outlines one T cell receptor beta chain sequence together with its context. This entry is derived from a study of PD-L1 blockade in urothelial cancer. Study-wide context: Analyses were performed on blood at 3 weeks after treatment start (the second dose) and at 6 weeks. Across blood samples, T cells had a median count of about 140,000.

Trimming removed 9 bases from V and 3 bases from J, with 14 bases in between. The CDR3 extends over 13 amino acids. Per germline, CDR1 SEHNR and CDR2 FQNEAQ (reference sequence). Repertoires were generated with immunoSEQ multiplex PCR, while TCRdb's copy carries only in-frame clones and drops some. The sample has 75,000 to 95,000 clones, 85% to 95% seen once. Time point specified: peripheral blood 6 weeks after treatment start. Samples spanned pretreatment and treatment, with 1 to 8 time points per patient. The sample consisted of PBMCs, taken around atezolizumab (anti-PD-L1) treatment. This chain connects TRBV7-9 to TRBJ1-1; a weak D match, TRBD1 (6 bases). The receptor comes from a woman of 80 years or more with urothelial cancer. CDR3 region: CASYTGGHTEAFF. The CDR3 coding sequence is TGTGCCAGTTACACGGGGGGGCACACTGAAGCTTTCTTT.